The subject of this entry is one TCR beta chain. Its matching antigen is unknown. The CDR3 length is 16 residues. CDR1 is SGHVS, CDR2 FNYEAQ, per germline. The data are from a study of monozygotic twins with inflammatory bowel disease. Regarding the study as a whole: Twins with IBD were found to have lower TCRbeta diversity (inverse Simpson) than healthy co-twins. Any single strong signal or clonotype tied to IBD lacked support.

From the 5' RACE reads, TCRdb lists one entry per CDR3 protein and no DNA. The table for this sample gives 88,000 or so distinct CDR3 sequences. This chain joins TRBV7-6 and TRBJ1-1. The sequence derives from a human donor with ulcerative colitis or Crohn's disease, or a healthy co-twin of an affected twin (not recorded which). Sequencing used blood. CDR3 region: CASSAGPSSLNTEAFF.